Sequencing of this TCR beta chain was carried out in a study of persistence of HIV-infected CD4 T cells. Study details: Isolated cells were CMV- and HIV-1 Gag-responding CD4+ T cells.

The stimulus was an HIV-1 Gag 15-mer peptide pool, 0.9 to 1 ug/peptide/mL. CD40L/CD69 double-negative CD45RO-high memory CD4+ T cells were collected. With regard to this clone: Its target is not known.

This was the immunoSEQ version 4 assay in survey mode. The table came from immunoSEQ multiplex PCR; TCRdb's copy has only in-frame clones and leaves some out. The data contain tens of thousands of clones, roughly four fifths of them singletons. Per the germline V gene, CDR1 is LNHNV and CDR2 is YYDKDF (reference sequence). This CDR3 is 15 amino acids long. V shed 1 base, J shed 5 bases, and the junction held 2 bases outside the gene matches. The receptor's source is an adult woman with HIV who was CMV-seropositive. The source material was CD4+ T cells sorted from PBMCs after roughly 18-hour stimulation, sampled from a patient who received antiretroviral therapy. V is TRBV15 and J is TRBJ2-5; TRBD1 matches at 12 bases. The CDR3 here is CATSRGGTGGETQYF. The CDR3, as DNA: TGTGCCACCAGCAGAGGCGGGACAGGGGGCGAGACCCAGTACTTC.